This T cell receptor beta chain comes out of a study of blood T cell repertoires in COVID-19. Clones were sequenced by immunoSEQ multiplex PCR, and TCRdb holds only the in-frame ones, with some missing. The sample lists 200,000 to 300,000 clones, 80% to 90% occurring once. This CDR3 is 16 amino acids long. Germline V gives CDR1 MDHEN, CDR2 SYDVKM. V shed 5 bases and J shed 1 base, with 15 bases lying between them. The chain carries TRBV28 and TRBJ1-5; D is perhaps TRBD1 (5 bases). The sample taken for sequencing was PBMCs or T cells enriched from blood (not recorded which). The clonotype originates from a man aged 40-55 years who had recovered from COVID-19. The CDR3: CASSPILQGSNQPQHF. Written as DNA, the CDR3 is TGTGCCAGCAGTCCTATTTTGCAGGGCAGCAATCAGCCCCAGCATTTT.